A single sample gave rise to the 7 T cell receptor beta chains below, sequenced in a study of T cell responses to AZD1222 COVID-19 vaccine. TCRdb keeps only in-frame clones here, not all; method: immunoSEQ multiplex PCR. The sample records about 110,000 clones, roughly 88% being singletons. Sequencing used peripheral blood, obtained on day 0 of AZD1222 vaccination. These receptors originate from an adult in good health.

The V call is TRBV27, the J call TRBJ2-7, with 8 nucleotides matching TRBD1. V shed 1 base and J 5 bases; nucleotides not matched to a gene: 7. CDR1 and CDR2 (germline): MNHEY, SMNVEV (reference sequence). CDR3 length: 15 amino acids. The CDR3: CASSLYPGTGDEQYF. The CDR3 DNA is TGTGCCAGCAGTTTATATCCCGGGACAGGCGACGAGCAGTACTTC.

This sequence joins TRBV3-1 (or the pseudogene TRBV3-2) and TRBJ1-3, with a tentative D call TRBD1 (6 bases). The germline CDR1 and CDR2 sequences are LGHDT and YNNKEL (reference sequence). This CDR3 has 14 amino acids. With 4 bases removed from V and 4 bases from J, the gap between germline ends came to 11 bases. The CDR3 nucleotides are TGTGCCAGCAGCCCGGGGGCCTCCGGAAACACCATATATTTT. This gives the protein CASSPGASGNTIYF.

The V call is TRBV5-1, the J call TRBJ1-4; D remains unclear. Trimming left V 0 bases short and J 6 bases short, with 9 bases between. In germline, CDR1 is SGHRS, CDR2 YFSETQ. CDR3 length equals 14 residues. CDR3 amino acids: CASSLDGGHEKLFF. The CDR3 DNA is TGCGCCAGCAGCTTGGACGGAGGACATGAAAAACTGTTTTTT.

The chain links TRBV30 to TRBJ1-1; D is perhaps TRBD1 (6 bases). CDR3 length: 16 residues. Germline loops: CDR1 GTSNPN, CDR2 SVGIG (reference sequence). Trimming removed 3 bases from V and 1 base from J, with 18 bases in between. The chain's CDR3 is CAWSTWGSGANTEAFF. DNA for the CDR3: TGTGCCTGGAGCACATGGGGGTCAGGGGCGAACACTGAAGCTTTCTTT.

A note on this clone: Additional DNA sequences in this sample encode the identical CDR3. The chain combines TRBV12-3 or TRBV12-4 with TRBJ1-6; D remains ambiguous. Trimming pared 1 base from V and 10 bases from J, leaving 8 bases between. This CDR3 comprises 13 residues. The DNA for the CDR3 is TGTGCCAGCAGTTTAGGGCTTAGCTCACCCCTCCACTTT. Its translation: CASSLGLSSPLHF.

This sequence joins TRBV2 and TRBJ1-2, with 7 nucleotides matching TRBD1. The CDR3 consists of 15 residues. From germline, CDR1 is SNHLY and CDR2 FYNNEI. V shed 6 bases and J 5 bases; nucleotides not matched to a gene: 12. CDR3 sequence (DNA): TGTGCCAGCAGCGAGGGGGACAGCGGACCTTATGGCTACACCTTC. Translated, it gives CASSEGDSGPYGYTF.

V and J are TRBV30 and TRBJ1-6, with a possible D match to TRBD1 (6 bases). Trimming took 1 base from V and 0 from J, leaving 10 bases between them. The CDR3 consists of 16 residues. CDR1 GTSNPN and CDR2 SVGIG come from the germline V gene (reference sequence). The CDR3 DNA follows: TGTGCCTGGAGTGGGACAGTTCCCTCCTATAATTCACCCCTCCACTTT. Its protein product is CAWSGTVPSYNSPLHF.